A selection of T cell receptor beta chains follows, all from one sample in a study of cytomegalovirus exposure and HLA in healthy donors. Measured with immunoSEQ multiplex PCR; TCRdb has only the in-frame clones, and not every one. The sample has around 140,000 clones; approximately 10% are singletons. The material sequenced was PBMCs. The source of these receptors is a woman aged 40 to 50 in good health and CMV-seropositive. CDR3s include the opening cysteine and the closing phenylalanine or tryptophan. A D gene is named only where the DNA matches it firmly. Clone size is not always given. Where it is, it says once, few, many or a class for expanded clones.

DNA	CDR3	size	J	V	D
TGTGCCAGCGAGAGATTCTATGGCTACACCTTC	CASERFYGYTF	few	TRBJ1-2	TRBV6-1	.
TGTGCCAGCAGCTTGGCCAGGGGGCAAGGCGGGGAGCTGTTTTTT	CASSLARGQGGELFF	few	TRBJ2-2	TRBV5-6	TRBD1
TGCAGCGTTGTTGATACAGGCGATCCCTACGAGCGGTACTTC	CSVVDTGDPYERYF	.	TRBJ2-7	TRBV29-1	.
TGTGCCAGTAGTCCGAGGACAGGGGGCTACAATGAGCAGTTCTTC	CASSPRTGGYNEQFF	.	TRBJ2-1	TRBV19	TRBD1
TGCGCCAGCAGTCACGCCGGGACAGGACACGTTAGTTTTGTGACTGAAGCTTTCTTT	CASSHAGTGHVSFVTEAFF	.	TRBJ1-1	TRBV23-1	TRBD1
TGTGCTAGTGTTCCCACTAGCGGGGGTGCACCCTTCACAGATACGCAGTATTTT	CASVPTSGGAPFTDTQYF	.	TRBJ2-3	TRBV12-5	TRBD2
TGTGCCAGCAGTGAAGCGCTCCAGTTAAACTATGGCTACACCTTC	CASSEALQLNYGYTF	.	TRBJ1-2	TRBV2	.
TGTGCCAGCAGGGACAGCTTAAGGAGGGAAAAACTGTTTTTT	CASRDSLRREKLFF	.	TRBJ1-4	TRBV6-1	.
TGCAGCGTGCTTCGGGACAGCGGCTATGGCTACACCTTC	CSVLRDSGYGYTF	few	TRBJ1-2	TRBV29-1	TRBD1
TGCGCCAGCAGCTTGGCCAGCGCCGCGGGAAACACCATATATTTT	CASSLASAAGNTIYF	few	TRBJ1-3	TRBV5-1	.
TGTGCCTGGAGTGACCGGACAGGGGCCAAAAACTATGGCTACACCTTC	CAWSDRTGAKNYGYTF	few	TRBJ1-2	TRBV30	TRBD1
TGCGCCAGCAGCTTGGGACTAGCGGGGGGTTACACAGATACGCAGTATTTT	CASSLGLAGGYTDTQYF	few	TRBJ2-3	TRBV5-1	TRBD2
TGTGCCAGCAGCTTACAGGTCCACAATGAGCAGTTCTTC	CASSLQVHNEQFF	few	TRBJ2-1	TRBV5-5	.
TGCGCCAGCAGCCTGACTTCTAGCACAGATACGCAGTATTTT	CASSLTSSTDTQYF	.	TRBJ2-3	TRBV5-1	.
TGTGCCAGCAGCTTAGGAACGGGATCTGAAGCTTTCTTT	CASSLGTGSEAFF	.	TRBJ1-1	TRBV11-3	.
TGCGCCAGCAGTCAGGGGGTTACCGGCTCACCCCTCCACTTT	CASSQGVTGSPLHF	.	TRBJ1-6	TRBV5-1	TRBD1
TGCGCCAGCAGCTTCCAACAGGGGGCCGAGCAGTACTTC	CASSFQQGAEQYF	.	TRBJ2-7	TRBV5-1	TRBD1
TGCGCCAGCAGCTTGGCGGGGGACGCAGATACGCAGTATTTT	CASSLAGDADTQYF	.	TRBJ2-3	TRBV5-1	.
TGTGCCAGCAGATCCGTCGGCCGGGGGGCGGACTATGGCTACACCTTC	CASRSVGRGADYGYTF	.	TRBJ1-2	TRBV7-9	.
TGTGCCAGCAGTGATCAGGAAAGCAATCAGCCCCAGCATTTT	CASSDQESNQPQHF	few	TRBJ1-5	TRBV6-1	.
TGTGCCAGCTTCCGGGACAGGAATTTTCGAGTTTTCTTT	CASFRDRNFRVFF	.	TRBJ1-1	TRBV2	TRBD1
TGCAGCGTTGATCAGGCGGGCCAAGAGACCCAGTACTTC	CSVDQAGQETQYF	few	TRBJ2-5	TRBV29-1	.
TGTGCCAGCTCACCAGCGGCGGCCGCTAGCTACGAGCAGTACTTC	CASSPAAAASYEQYF	few	TRBJ2-7	TRBV18	.
TGCGCCAGCAGCTTGGATGACAGGAGGCAAGAGACCCAGTACTTC	CASSLDDRRQETQYF	.	TRBJ2-5	TRBV5-1	.
TGCGCCAGCAGCTTGGTTGCTAGCGGGGGGACCTACACCGGGGAGCTGTTTTTT	CASSLVASGGTYTGELFF	few	TRBJ2-2	TRBV5-1	TRBD2
TGTGCCAGCTCCGGGACAGGGGTTCGGCCCCAGCATTTT	CASSGTGVRPQHF	.	TRBJ1-5	TRBV19	TRBD1
TGTGCCAGCAGCTACTCGGGGGGCCGGGCAGATCAGCCCCAGCATTTT	CASSYSGGRADQPQHF	.	TRBJ1-5	TRBV5-5	.
TGTGCCAGCAGCCGGACAGGGGCGGATACGCAGTATTTT	CASSRTGADTQYF	.	TRBJ2-3	TRBV5-4	TRBD1
TGCGCCAGCAGCACGACCCCTGGGAAAGGGGGAGGGGATACGCAGTATTTT	CASSTTPGKGGGDTQYF	.	TRBJ2-3	TRBV5-1	.
TGTGCCAGCAGCTTGTCGCAGGCCTCCTATCAGCCCCAGCATTTT	CASSLSQASYQPQHF	few	TRBJ1-5	TRBV5-6	.
TGTGCCAGCAGCACCGGTCTTGACAGGAACACTGAAGCTTTCTTT	CASSTGLDRNTEAFF	.	TRBJ1-1	TRBV5-4	.
TGTGCCAGCAGCCTCGACGGGTTCCTCAACTACGAGCAGTACTTC	CASSLDGFLNYEQYF	.	TRBJ2-7	TRBV7-2	.
TGCGCCAGCAGCCAAGTGGCAGGGTTTATCTACGAGCAGTACTTC	CASSQVAGFIYEQYF	.	TRBJ2-7	TRBV4-1	.
TGTGCCAGCAGCGTAGGAACTAGCGGGGTGGATACGCAGTATTTT	CASSVGTSGVDTQYF	.	TRBJ2-3	TRBV9	TRBD2
TGCGCCAGCAGCTTGTCTATAGGGGAGGAAGGTGAAGCTTTCTTT	CASSLSIGEEGEAFF	many	TRBJ1-1	TRBV5-1	.
TGCGCCAGCAGCTTGGTTCTAGTTTCCAACAATGAGCAGTTCTTC	CASSLVLVSNNEQFF	.	TRBJ2-1	TRBV5-1	.
TGTGCCAGCAGTTACTCGGGGGGCTCCTACGAGCAGTACTTC	CASSYSGGSYEQYF	few	TRBJ2-7	TRBV6-5	.
TGCGCCAGCACTCCCGGGGGGACACCCGGGGAGCTGTTTTTT	CASTPGGTPGELFF	few	TRBJ2-2	TRBV5-1	.
TGTGCCAGCAGCTTAGTTCAACAGGGGGCCGGGGAGCTGTTTTTT	CASSLVQQGAGELFF	few	TRBJ2-2	TRBV7-6	TRBD1
TGTGCCAGCAGTGAAGCCGGGACAGTCCCGAGTGGCTACACCTTC	CASSEAGTVPSGYTF	.	TRBJ1-2	TRBV6-1	TRBD1
TGCGCCAGCAGGACGATCCCGGGACTAGCGGGGGGAGGGAAACTGCCGGATACGCAGTATTTT	CASRTIPGLAGGGKLPDTQYF	.	TRBJ2-3	TRBV10-1	TRBD2
TGTGCCAGCAGCCCGGGGTCTACCGGGGGGGTCACAGATACGCAGTATTTT	CASSPGSTGGVTDTQYF	few	TRBJ2-3	TRBV7-9	TRBD2
TGTGCCAGCAGTTACGAGACAGGGGGCTTGTCCGAGCAGTACTTC	CASSYETGGLSEQYF	once	TRBJ2-7	TRBV6-6	TRBD1
TGTGCCAGCAGCATGGGGTCCCCAGGGTCCGGGGAGCTGTTTTTT	CASSMGSPGSGELFF	few	TRBJ2-2	TRBV5-4	.
TGTGCCAGCAAACCGGGACAGGGTTTTCCGGAACTGTTTTTT	CASKPGQGFPELFF	.	TRBJ1-4	TRBV6-4	TRBD1
TGTGCCAGCTCACCGGGCAGTCCCTCCGGCACTGAAGCTTTCTTT	CASSPGSPSGTEAFF	few	TRBJ1-1	TRBV18	.
TGTGCCAGCAGCGTAGCCGCAGGGGTGAACACTGAAGCTTTCTTT	CASSVAAGVNTEAFF	few	TRBJ1-1	TRBV9	.
TGCAGCGGAAAGGGACAGAACATTCAGTACTTC	CSGKGQNIQYF	.	TRBJ2-4	TRBV29-1	TRBD1